This TCR beta chain appears in the sequencing data of a study of T cell changes during pregnancy in multiple sclerosis. This clone was counted a single time. From germline, CDR1 is MDHEN and CDR2 SYDVKM. CDR3 length equals 14 residues. The junction had 8 bases not matched to a gene; V was cut back by 5 bases and J by 5 bases. Method: immunoSEQ multiplex PCR; TCRdb's copy keeps in-frame clones and lacks some. The sample holds around 40,000 clones; about 90% are singletons and the top ten take 0.5%. The V and J genes are TRBV28 and TRBJ1-1; 7 bases line up with TRBD1. The sequenced sample was CD4+ T cells from peripheral blood mononuclear cells, obtained in the second trimester of pregnancy. The sequence derives from a female donor in good health, enrolled as a control in a pregnancy study. The CDR3 DNA sequence: TGTGCCAGCAGTCCTCCGACAGGGACTACTGAAGCTTTCTTT. This encodes CASSPPTGTTEAFF.